Following are 12 T cell receptor beta chains from one sample sequenced in a study of T cells in Graves' hyperthyroidism and ophthalmopathy. From RNA transcripts, TCR beta CDR3 regions were amplified. Researchers ran a first-round RT-PCR on the TCR CDR3 using the HTBI primer set. TCRdb processed the multiplex PCR reads anew with MiXCR; each CDR3 protein has one entry. The repertoire holds around 800,000 distinct CDR3 sequences, 35% to 45% seen once, with around 10% in the top ten. Sequenced material: blood. These receptors all come from a man younger than 30 with Graves' hyperthyroidism.

This clonotype was found a few times. The chain is built from TRBV4-3 and TRBJ2-7; D is ambiguous. V was cut by 1 base and J by 3 bases, with 13 bases left in between. Per the germline V gene, CDR1 is LGHNA and CDR2 is YSLEER. The CDR3 is 15 amino acids. CDR3: CASSQGTVVGYEQYF. CDR3 DNA sequence: TGCGCCAGCAGCCAAGGCACAGTTGTGGGCTACGAGCAGTACTTC.

About this clonotype: A much larger clone lies one base from this, so it may be a read error. The chain employs TRBV7-9 and TRBJ2-2, with a tentative D call TRBD1 (6 bases). Germline-derived CDR1 and CDR2 are SEHNR and FQNEAQ (reference sequence). This CDR3 comprises 15 residues. The CDR3 sequence: CASSVNQGNTGEPFF. Written as DNA, the CDR3 is TGTGCCAGCAGTGTCAATCAGGGGAACACCGGGGAGCCGTTTTTT.

The rearrangement uses TRBV5-1 and TRBJ2-7; D is perhaps TRBD1 (6 bases). The germline V gene has CDR1 SGHRS and CDR2 YFSETQ. The CDR3 runs 14 residues. Trimming took off 3 bases at V and 4 bases at J, with 14 bases between the two ends. The CDR3 coding sequence is TGCGCCAGCAGCTCAGCTAGGACAGCGTACGAGCAGTACTTC. Amino acid sequence: CASSSARTAYEQYF.

This clonotype occurred once. The CDR3 DNA follows: TGTGCCAGCAGCCAAGATCTGGCTAGCGGGGGTGAGACCCAGTACTTC. It yields the protein CASSQDLASGGETQYF. The chain recombines TRBV4-2 with TRBJ2-5; 10 nucleotides line up with TRBD2. V gave up 0 bases and J gave up 5 bases; unmatched junction bases: 6. The germline gives CDR1 LGHNA, CDR2 YNFKEQ. This CDR3 contains 16 residues.

This clonotype was recorded at least ten times. The J gene is TRBJ2-5, the V gene TRBV7-9; 8 nucleotides line up with TRBD1. The CDR3 contains 15 residues. From germline, CDR1 is SEHNR and CDR2 FQNEAQ (reference sequence). V was pared by 8 bases and J by 5 bases, with 13 bases of the junction left unmatched. The CDR3 bases are TGTGCCAGCTCATCTTCATGGGACAGGCGGGAGACCCAGTACTTC. Translated: CASSSSWDRRETQYF. The full variable domain, its missing parts supplied by reference TRBV7-9 and TRBJ2-5, is DTGVSQNPRHKITKRGQNVTFRCDPISEHNRLYWYRQTLGQGPEFLTYFQNEAQLEKSRLLSDRFSAERPKGSFSTLEIQRTEQGDSAMYLCASSSSWDRRETQYFGPGTRLLVL.

The chain joins TRBV25-1 to TRBJ1-5; TRBD1 aligns across 8 bases. CDR1 and CDR2 from the germline V gene are MGHDK and SYGVNS. V shed 4 bases and J 4 bases; nucleotides not matched to a gene: 3. The CDR3 has 14 amino acids. The CDR3 sequence is CASSATGENQPQHF. The CDR3 DNA reads as TGTGCCAGCAGTGCGACAGGGGAAAATCAGCCCCAGCATTTT.

The CDR3 here is CASSLSAGGGANVLTF. The CDR3 DNA reads as TGTGCCAGCAGCTTATCTGCCGGGGGGGGGGCCAACGTCCTGACTTTC. The rearrangement joins TRBV7-3 to TRBJ2-6, with 7 bases identical to TRBD2. This CDR3 has 16 amino acids. Losses at the gene ends were 2 bases for V and 4 bases for J; bases not matched to a gene: 5. CDR1 SGHTA and CDR2 FQGTGA come from the germline V gene.

The sample holds a few counts of this clonotype. The chain employs TRBV14 and TRBJ2-7; 7 bases fit TRBD1. This CDR3 is 16 amino acids long. J lost 6 bases, V lost 2 bases, and 13 bases had no gene match. Looked up from germline, CDR1 is SGHDN and CDR2 is FVKESK. DNA for the CDR3: TGTGCCAGCAGCCAAAGCTGGGACAGTGCTACGGGCGAGCAGTACTTC. It yields the protein CASSQSWDSATGEQYF.

The table lists this clonotype with a few counts. CDR3 loop: CASSPNPGTSGTRRVETQYF. In nucleotides, the CDR3 is TGTGCCAGCAGCCCGAACCCAGGGACTAGCGGTACCCGCCGAGTGGAGACCCAGTACTTC. This chain joins TRBV7-9 and TRBJ2-5, with 11 bases matching TRBD2. The CDR3 is made up of 20 amino acids. Germline trimming cut 5 bases from V and 5 bases from J; bases unmatched to any gene: 22. The V gene's germline CDR1 is SEHNR and CDR2 FQNEAQ (reference sequence).

At least ten counts were recorded for this clonotype. The rearrangement links TRBV19 to TRBJ1-6, with D perhaps TRBD1 (5 bases). V dropped 7 bases and J dropped 3 bases, with 13 bases sitting between them. The CDR3 is made up of 15 amino acids. Germline V gives CDR1 LNHDA, CDR2 SQIVND (reference sequence). CDR3 in amino acids: CASTSTASYNSPLHF. The CDR3 DNA is TGTGCCAGTACCTCGACAGCCAGCTATAATTCACCCCTCCACTTT.

This clonotype has just a few counts. This rearrangement joins TRBV7-9 to TRBJ2-7; D is uncertain. The CDR3 has 12 residues. V was clipped by 5 bases and J by 7 bases, with 12 bases between them. The germline V gene has CDR1 SEHNR and CDR2 FQNEAQ (reference sequence). The CDR3 sequence: CASSAVLQEQYF. CDR3 coding DNA: TGTGCCAGCAGCGCCGTCCTTCAGGAGCAGTACTTC.

This clonotype was seen at least ten times. This chain joins TRBV15 and TRBJ2-7, with D perhaps matching TRBD2 (5 bases). The ends were cut back, 1 base at V and 4 bases at J, with 11 bases in the middle. The CDR3 covers 14 residues. Germline assignment: CDR1 LNHNV and CDR2 YYDKDF (reference sequence). The CDR3 is CATSRGTSEYEQYF. CDR3 coding DNA: TGTGCCACCAGCAGAGGGACTTCTGAATACGAGCAGTACTTC. Combining the CDR3 with reference TRBV15 and TRBJ2-7 gives the whole variable domain DAMVIQNPRYQVTQFGKPVTLSCSQTLNHNVMYWYQQKSSQAPKLLFHYYDKDFNNEADTPDNFQSRRPNTSFCFLDIRSPGLGDTAMYLCATSRGTSEYEQYFGPGTRLTVT.